These T cell receptor beta chains were read from a single sample in a study of shared clonotypes between healthy human individuals. Using immunoSEQ multiplex PCR, the repertoire was profiled, and TCRdb retains in-frame clones only, with some absent. The sample holds about 700,000 clones, about 74% seen once. The specimen sequenced was memory CD4+ T cells sorted from blood. The receptor set was obtained from a woman aged 30 to 39 in good health. Both conserved end residues are part of each CDR3. D genes are given only for firm matches. Rows may omit the clone size; those that give it use once, few, many or a size class.

j_call	cdr3_length	v_call	d_call	clone_size	cdr3_aa	cdr3_nt
TRBJ2-5	16	TRBV19	TRBD1	-	CASSARDSIVQETQYF	TGTGCCAGTAGTGCCAGGGACAGCATTGTCCAAGAGACCCAGTACTTC
TRBJ2-5	13	TRBV6-5	-	-	CASSRKLQETQYF	TGTGCCAGCAGCAGAAAATTACAAGAGACCCAGTACTTC
TRBJ1-5	13	TRBV19	-	-	CASRPFSNQPQHF	TGTGCCAGTCGACCTTTTAGCAATCAGCCCCAGCATTTT
TRBJ2-5	15	TRBV11-2	TRBD1	-	CASSSGGQRKETQYF	TGTGCCAGCAGCTCAGGGGGTCAAAGGAAAGAGACCCAGTACTTC
TRBJ2-1	12	TRBV2	-	many	CASSESGVEQFF	TGTGCCAGCAGTGAATCGGGTGTCGAGCAGTTCTTC
TRBJ2-7	14	TRBV5-1	-	-	CASSITGLAYEQYF	TGCGCCAGCAGTATCACAGGTTTGGCGTACGAGCAGTACTTC
TRBJ2-5	16	TRBV28	TRBD1	-	CASSLGPGQGQETQYF	TGTGCCAGCAGTTTGGGACCGGGACAGGGGCAAGAGACCCAGTACTTC
TRBJ1-5	13	TRBV6-1	-	-	CASSEATNQPQHF	TGTGCCAGCAGTGAAGCTACAAATCAGCCCCAGCATTTT
TRBJ1-5	15	TRBV6-1	-	-	CASSERGWGDQPQHF	TGTGCCAGCAGTGAACGGGGGTGGGGTGATCAGCCCCAGCATTTT
TRBJ2-3	13	TRBV5-1	-	-	CASSQLGSDTQYF	TGCGCCAGCAGCCAACTAGGGTCAGATACGCAGTATTTT
TRBJ1-2	15	TRBV5-8	-	few	CASSLAVGSREGYTF	TGTGCCAGCAGCTTGGCGGTCGGGTCCCGAGAGGGCTACACCTTC
TRBJ1-1	14	TRBV2	TRBD1	once	CASSGQGMNTEAFF	TGTGCCAGCAGTGGACAGGGGATGAACACTGAAGCTTTCTTT
TRBJ2-7	18	TRBV28	-	-	CASSLFRRDVFQLHEQYF	TGTGCCAGCAGTTTATTCAGAAGGGACGTTTTTCAATTGCACGAGCAGTACTTC
TRBJ2-5	14	TRBV28	-	few	CASRLPGGAETQYF	TGTGCCAGCAGACTCCCGGGGGGCGCGGAGACCCAGTACTTC
TRBJ1-5	17	TRBV10-3	-	-	CAISRGQGVSSNQPQHF	TGTGCCATCAGTCGGGGCCAGGGTGTTAGTAGCAATCAGCCCCAGCATTTT
TRBJ2-1	14	TRBV5-1	TRBD1	few	CASSLGTGGDEQFF	TGCGCCAGCAGCCTTGGGACAGGAGGGGATGAGCAGTTCTTC
TRBJ2-3	18	TRBV7-9	TRBD2	-	CASSSPGLAGGSTDTQYF	TGTGCCAGCAGCTCACCGGGACTAGCGGGAGGAAGCACAGATACGCAGTATTTT
TRBJ2-2	14	TRBV10-2	-	-	CASSDPTNTGELFF	TGCGCCAGCAGTGATCCTACGAACACCGGGGAGCTGTTTTTT
TRBJ1-5	15	TRBV30	TRBD1	-	CAWRSSRDRDQPQHF	TGTGCCTGGAGGTCAAGCCGGGACAGAGATCAGCCCCAGCATTTT
TRBJ2-5	17	TRBV28	TRBD2	-	CASSLRPSGRARETQYF	TGTGCCAGCAGTTTGCGGCCTAGCGGGAGGGCCAGGGAGACCCAGTACTTC
TRBJ2-5	15	TRBV18	TRBD2	-	CASSPTSGFKETQYF	TGTGCCAGCTCACCGACTAGCGGGTTCAAAGAGACCCAGTACTTC
TRBJ1-1	16	TRBV18	-	-	CASSPSIWGDNTEAFF	TGTGCCAGCTCACCATCCATATGGGGTGACAACACTGAAGCTTTCTTT